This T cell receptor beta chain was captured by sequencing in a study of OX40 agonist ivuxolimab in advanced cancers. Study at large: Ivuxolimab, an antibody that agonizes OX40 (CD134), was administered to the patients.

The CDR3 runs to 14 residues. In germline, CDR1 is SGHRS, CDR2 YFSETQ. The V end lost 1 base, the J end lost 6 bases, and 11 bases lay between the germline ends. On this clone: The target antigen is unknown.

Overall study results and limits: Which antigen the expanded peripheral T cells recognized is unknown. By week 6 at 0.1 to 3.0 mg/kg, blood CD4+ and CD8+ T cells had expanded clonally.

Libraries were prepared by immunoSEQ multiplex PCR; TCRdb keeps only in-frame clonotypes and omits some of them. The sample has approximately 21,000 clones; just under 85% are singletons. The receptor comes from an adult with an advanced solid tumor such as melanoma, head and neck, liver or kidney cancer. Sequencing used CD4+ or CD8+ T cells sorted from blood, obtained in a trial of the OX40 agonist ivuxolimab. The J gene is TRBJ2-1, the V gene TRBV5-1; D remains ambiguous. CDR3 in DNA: TGCGCCAGCAGCTTGTTGCCAAAAGGCAATGAGCAGTTCTTC. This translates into CASSLLPKGNEQFF.